This T cell receptor (beta chain) was identified in a study of Graves' ophthalmopathy and Graves' hyperthyroidism. For the study at large: Peripheral blood was gathered at first diagnosis, ahead of any treatment whatsoever.

As the template, RNA transcripts were used to amplify TCR beta CDR3 regions. The authors performed first-round RT-PCR with HTBI primers and then a second-round multiplex PCR. TCRdb re-called the multiplex PCR reads with MiXCR, one entry per CDR3 protein. The table shows hundreds of thousands of distinct CDR3 sequences, with 22% occurring only once. In its sample, this clonotype was seen many times. The CDR3 is 14 residues long. Germline assignment: CDR1 MNHNS and CDR2 SASEGT. V lost 1 base, J lost 3 bases, and 9 bases lay in between. The specimen sequenced was peripheral blood. The TCR was taken from a woman between 18 and 29 years old with stable Graves' hyperthyroidism. Some clones in this sample may be carry-over from other donors' samples. The chain employs TRBV6-1 and TRBJ1-1; D uncertain. Here the CDR3 reads CASSEVGLDTEAFF. CDR3 in DNA: TGTGCCAGCAGTGAAGTAGGGCTCGACACTGAAGCTTTCTTT.